This passage covers 15 T cell receptor beta chains from one sample sequenced in a study of T cell repertoires in cytomegalovirus infection (dated by TCRdb to between 2018 and 2021). Data came from an Illumina HiSeq 1500. The raw public data were reprocessed by TCRdb itself: fastp quality trimming at Q25, MiXCR clonotype calling, in-frame beta chains only. CDR3 protein sequences are deduplicated, and each keeps its most common genes and DNA. Recorded for this sample are around 550,000 distinct CDR3 sequences; around a quarter of them occurred a single time. The ten top clones hold 13% of the sample. Material for sequencing was PBMCs. The source is a human donor in good health (CMV status not recorded). Some clones in this sample may be carry-over from other donors' samples.

This clonotype was seen a few times. The gene calls are TRBV6-2 or TRBV6-3 and TRBJ2-2; TRBD2 matches 13 bases. The length of the CDR3 is 16 residues. V shed 6 bases and J 6 bases; nucleotides not matched to a gene: 7. Germline values: CDR1 MNHEY, CDR2 SVGEGT. The CDR3 DNA is TGTGCCAGCAGGGAACGGACTAGCGGGAGATCCGGGGAGCTGTTTTTT. Translation: CASRERTSGRSGELFF.

This sequence joins TRBV19 and TRBJ1-1; TRBD1 agrees at 7 bases. The CDR3 is 15 residues long. Germline lookup yields CDR1 LNHDA and CDR2 SQIVND (reference sequence). The V and J ends lost 1 base and 1 base, in that order; junction bases with no gene match: 3. CDR3 amino acids: CASSIAGTANTEAFF. CDR3 DNA sequence: TGTGCCAGTAGTATAGCTGGGACAGCGAACACTGAAGCTTTCTTT.

The chain recombines TRBV6-2 or TRBV6-3 with TRBJ2-3; TRBD2 agrees at 10 bases. CDR1 and CDR2 from the germline V gene are MNHEY and SVGEGT. CDR3 size: 18 residues. V shed 5 bases, J shed 0 bases, and the junction held 11 bases outside the gene matches. In DNA form, the CDR3 reads TGTGCCAGCAGTCCCATTCAGACTAGCGGGCCTAGCACAGATACGCAGTATTTT. It yields the protein CASSPIQTSGPSTDTQYF.

The chain recombines TRBV5-4 with TRBJ2-2, with 7 bases fitting TRBD1. V was clipped by 4 bases and J by 1 base; unmatched bases: 1. The CDR3 totals 14 residues. Germline CDR1 reads SGHNT; CDR2 reads YYREEE (reference sequence). CDR3 loop: CASSGQENTGELFF. CDR3 bases: TGTGCCAGCAGCGGACAGGAGAACACCGGGGAGCTGTTTTTT.

The chain employs TRBV7-4 and TRBJ2-3; the match to TRBD1 covers 8 bases. Germline V gene lookup returns CDR1 SGHVT and CDR2 SQSDAQ. V was clipped by 5 bases and J by 4 bases; unmatched bases: 11. The CDR3 has 16 amino acids. In DNA form, the CDR3 reads TGTGCCAGCAGCCCCCGGGACAGGTTGTTAGCAGATACGCAGTATTTT. Translation: CASSPRDRLLADTQYF.

This chain connects TRBV6-2 or TRBV6-3 to TRBJ2-3; 12 nucleotides match TRBD2. The CDR3 contains 17 residues. Trimming took 7 bases from V and 4 from J; bases not matched to a gene: 12. Germline V gene data show CDR1 as MNHEY and CDR2 as SVGEGT. In nucleotides, the CDR3 is TGTGCCAGCAACCCTGGACTAGCGGGATCATGGTCAGATACGCAGTATTTT. Translation: CASNPGLAGSWSDTQYF.

The chain has TRBV20-1 and TRBJ2-2; 7 positions match TRBD1. Per germline, CDR1 DFQATT and CDR2 SNEGSKA (reference sequence). V lost 0 bases, J lost 1 base, and 2 bases stayed unmatched. The CDR3 is 15 residues long. CDR3 sequence: CSARDGDRNTGELFF. CDR3 in DNA: TGCAGTGCTAGAGATGGGGACAGGAACACCGGGGAGCTGTTTTTT.

This clonotype was seen only a few times. The chain recombines TRBV20-1 with TRBJ1-1; 8 nucleotides agree with TRBD1. This CDR3 contains 14 residues. The germline V gene has CDR1 DFQATT and CDR2 SNEGSKA (reference sequence). Unmatched junction bases numbered 11, after V lost 6 bases and J lost 5 bases. The CDR3 DNA sequence: TGCAGTGCCGCCCAGGGGGCGCGAAAAACTGAAGCTTTCTTT. Translation gives CSAAQGARKTEAFF.

This chain joins TRBV28 and TRBJ2-3; D perhaps matches TRBD2 (6 bases). The CDR3 is 17 residues long. Trimming pared 5 bases from V and 4 bases from J, leaving 22 bases between. The V gene's germline CDR1 is MDHEN and CDR2 SYDVKM. The CDR3 DNA follows: TGTGCCAGCAGTCCCGCTCGGGGCGGGATATTCCCAGATACGCAGTATTTT. The encoded protein is CASSPARGGIFPDTQYF.

The V call is TRBV19, the J call TRBJ2-4, with D maybe TRBD1 (6 bases). Germline lookup yields CDR1 LNHDA and CDR2 SQIVND (reference sequence). This CDR3 region has 15 residues. With 7 bases removed from V and 2 bases from J, the gap between germline ends came to 15 bases. The CDR3 DNA reads TGTGCCAGTATGGATGGGGGCGCTTCCAAAAACATTCAGTACTTC. It is translated as CASMDGGASKNIQYF. The full variable domain, with the rest looked up from reference TRBV19 and TRBJ2-4, is DGGITQSPKYLFRKEGQNVTLSCEQNLNHDAMYWYRQDPGQGLRLIYYSQIVNDFQKGDIAEGYSVSREKKESFPLTVTSAQKNPTAFYLCASMDGGASKNIQYFGAGTRLSVL.

This clonotype has only a few counts. The genes are TRBV19 and TRBJ2-5; 11 positions match TRBD2. Trimming took 5 bases from V and 2 from J; bases not matched to a gene: 4. CDR3 size: 15 residues. Germline CDR1 LNHDA, CDR2 SQIVND (reference sequence). The CDR3 DNA is TGTGCCAGTAGTGCGACTAGCGGGGTACAAGAGACCCAGTACTTC. It is translated as CASSATSGVQETQYF.

This clonotype was counted between two and nine times. This sequence joins TRBV30 and TRBJ2-2; 10 bases line up with TRBD2. Germline values: CDR1 GTSNPN, CDR2 SVGIG (reference sequence). Trimming took 4 bases from V and 4 from J; bases not matched to a gene: 6. There are 15 residues in the CDR3. As DNA, the CDR3 is TGTGCCTGGACTAGCGGGAGTAGGAGCACCGGGGAGCTGTTTTTT. It specifies CAWTSGSRSTGELFF.

The table lists this clonotype with a few counts. The genes are TRBV7-2 and TRBJ2-7; 8 nucleotides match TRBD2. Trimming removed 5 bases from V and 6 bases from J; junction bases left unmatched: 9. This CDR3 has 14 residues. Germline CDR1 and CDR2: SGHTA and FQGNSA. The chain's CDR3 is CASSPTSGPFEQYF. The CDR3 nucleotides read TGTGCCAGCAGCCCTACTAGCGGCCCCTTCGAGCAGTACTTC.

The chain employs TRBV5-6 and TRBJ1-2; tentatively, D is TRBD1 (5 bases). The V gene's germline CDR1 is SGHDT and CDR2 YYEEEE. V lost 0 bases to trimming and J lost 6 bases, with 12 bases between them. The CDR3 is made up of 14 amino acids. The CDR3 loop reads CASSLEGRKDGYTF. CDR3 nucleotides: TGTGCCAGCAGCTTGGAGGGGCGAAAGGATGGCTACACCTTC.

This clonotype occurred a few times. The chain joins TRBV28 to TRBJ1-5; a possible D gene is TRBD1 (6 bases). CDR3 size: 15 residues. V was pared by 5 bases and J by 8 bases, with 19 bases between. Germline V gene data show CDR1 as MDHEN and CDR2 as SYDVKM. Here the CDR3 DNA reads TGTGCCAGCAGTCCCGCCGGGGGGGGCATCGAGCCCCAGCATTTT. Protein product: CASSPAGGGIEPQHF.